Only a few counts were recorded for the clone carrying this TCR beta chain. This sample was included in a study of blood T cells in healthy people across ages. The V gene lost 4 bases and the J gene lost 4 bases, with 6 bases spanning the gap. From germline, CDR1 is LGHDT and CDR2 YNNKEL (reference sequence). The CDR3 totals 12 residues. Alongside a J-beta primer mix, a sample-barcoded 5' primer served in a second PCR lasting about 7 to 12 cycles. One entry per CDR3 protein results from TCRdb running MiXCR on the 5' RACE reads. The data show approximately 780,000 distinct CDR3 sequences, roughly 25% seen once. The sample was also linked to a second study, of T cells of mothers and their children.

The genes are TRBV3-1 and TRBJ2-3; the D is unclear. This TCR was recovered from a boy under 18 in good health. Material for sequencing was blood. CDR3 bases: TGTGCCAGCAGCCTTTGGCCAGATACGCAGTATTTT. It translates to CASSLWPDTQYF.